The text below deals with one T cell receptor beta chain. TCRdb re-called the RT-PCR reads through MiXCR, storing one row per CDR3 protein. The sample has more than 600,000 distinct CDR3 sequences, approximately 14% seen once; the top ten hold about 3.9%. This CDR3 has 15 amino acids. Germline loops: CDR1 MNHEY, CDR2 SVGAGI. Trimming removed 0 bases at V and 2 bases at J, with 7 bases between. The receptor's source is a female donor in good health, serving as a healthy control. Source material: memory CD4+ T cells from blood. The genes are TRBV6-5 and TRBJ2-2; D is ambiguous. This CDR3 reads CASSYSMGNTGELFF. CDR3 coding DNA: TGTGCCAGCAGTTACTCGATGGGAAACACCGGGGAGCTGTTTTTT.